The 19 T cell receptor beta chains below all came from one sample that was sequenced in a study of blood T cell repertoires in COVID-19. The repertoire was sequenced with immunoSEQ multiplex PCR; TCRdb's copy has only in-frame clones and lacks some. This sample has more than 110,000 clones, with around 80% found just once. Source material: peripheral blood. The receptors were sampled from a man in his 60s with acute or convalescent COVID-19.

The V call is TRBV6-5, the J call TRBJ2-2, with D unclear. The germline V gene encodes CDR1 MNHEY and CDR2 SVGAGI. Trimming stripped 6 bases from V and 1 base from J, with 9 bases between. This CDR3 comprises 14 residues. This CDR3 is CASRYLVNTGELFF. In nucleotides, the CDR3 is TGTGCCAGCAGGTACCTAGTGAACACCGGGGAGCTGTTTTTT.

CDR3 loop: CATSEAGEKLFF. The CDR3 nucleotides read TGTGCCACCAGTGAGGCGGGGGAAAAACTGTTTTTT. The rearrangement uses TRBV24-1 and TRBJ1-4; D unresolved. Deletions cut 4 bases from V and 8 bases from J, with 7 bases between. Germline V CDR1 and CDR2: KGHDR, SFDVKD. This CDR3 is built from 12 residues.

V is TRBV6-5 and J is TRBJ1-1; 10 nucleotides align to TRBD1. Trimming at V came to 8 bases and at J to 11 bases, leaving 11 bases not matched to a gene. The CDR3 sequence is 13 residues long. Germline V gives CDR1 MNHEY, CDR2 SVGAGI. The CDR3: CASGASGTGDAFF. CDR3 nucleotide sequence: TGTGCCAGCGGAGCTTCCGGGACAGGGGACGCTTTCTTT.

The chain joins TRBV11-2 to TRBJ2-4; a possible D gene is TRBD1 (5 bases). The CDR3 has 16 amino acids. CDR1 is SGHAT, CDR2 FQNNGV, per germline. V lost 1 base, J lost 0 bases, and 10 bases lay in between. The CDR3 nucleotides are TGTGCCAGCAGCTTAGGACAGACACTAGCCAAAAACATTCAGTACTTC. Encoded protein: CASSLGQTLAKNIQYF.

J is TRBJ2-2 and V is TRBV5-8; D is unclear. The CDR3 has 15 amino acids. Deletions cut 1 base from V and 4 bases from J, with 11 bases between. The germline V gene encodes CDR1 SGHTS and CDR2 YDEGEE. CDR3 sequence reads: CASSLIDFFTGELFF. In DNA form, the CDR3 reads TGTGCCAGCAGCTTGATCGACTTCTTCACCGGGGAGCTGTTTTTT.

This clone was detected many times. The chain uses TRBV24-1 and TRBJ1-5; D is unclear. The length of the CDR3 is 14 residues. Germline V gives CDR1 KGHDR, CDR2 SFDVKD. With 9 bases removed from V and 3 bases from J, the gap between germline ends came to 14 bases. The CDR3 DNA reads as TGTGCCACCGGAGGGAGTATGAACAATCAGCCCCAGCATTTT. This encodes CATGGSMNNQPQHF.

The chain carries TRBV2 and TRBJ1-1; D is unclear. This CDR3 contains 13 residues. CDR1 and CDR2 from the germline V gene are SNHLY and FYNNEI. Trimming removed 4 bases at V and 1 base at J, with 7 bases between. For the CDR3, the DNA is TGTGCCAGCAGTGGACAACCGAACACTGAAGCTTTCTTT. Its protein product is CASSGQPNTEAFF.

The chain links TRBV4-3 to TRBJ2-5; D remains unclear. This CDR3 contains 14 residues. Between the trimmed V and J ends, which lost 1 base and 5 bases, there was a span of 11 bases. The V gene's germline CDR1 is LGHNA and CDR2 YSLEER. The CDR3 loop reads CASSQGLRSETQYF. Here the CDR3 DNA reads TGCGCCAGCAGCCAAGGCTTGAGGTCCGAGACCCAGTACTTC.

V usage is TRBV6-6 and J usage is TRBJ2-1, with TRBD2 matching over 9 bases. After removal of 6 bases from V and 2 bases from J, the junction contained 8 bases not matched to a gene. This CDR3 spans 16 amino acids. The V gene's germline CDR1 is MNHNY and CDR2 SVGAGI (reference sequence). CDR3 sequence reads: CASSKTSGLAYNEQFF. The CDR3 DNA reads TGTGCCAGCAGCAAGACTAGCGGCCTAGCCTACAATGAGCAGTTCTTC.

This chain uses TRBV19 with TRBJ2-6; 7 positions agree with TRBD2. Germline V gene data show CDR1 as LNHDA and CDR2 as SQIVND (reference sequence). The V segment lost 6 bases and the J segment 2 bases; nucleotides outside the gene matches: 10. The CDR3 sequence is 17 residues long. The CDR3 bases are TGTGCCAGTAGGCCGCGCCGGGAGGTTGCTGGGGCCAACGTCCTGACTTTC. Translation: CASRPRREVAGANVLTF.

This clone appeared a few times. The CDR3, as DNA: TGTGCCAGCAGTTTTCAGGGGGCAGGCAATCAGCCCCAGCATTTT. As protein: CASSFQGAGNQPQHF. The rearrangement joins TRBV27 to TRBJ1-5; 8 bases match TRBD1. Germline-derived CDR1 and CDR2 are MNHEY and SMNVEV (reference sequence). The CDR3 loop spans 15 amino acids. Losses at the gene ends were 3 bases for V and 2 bases for J; bases not matched to a gene: 3.

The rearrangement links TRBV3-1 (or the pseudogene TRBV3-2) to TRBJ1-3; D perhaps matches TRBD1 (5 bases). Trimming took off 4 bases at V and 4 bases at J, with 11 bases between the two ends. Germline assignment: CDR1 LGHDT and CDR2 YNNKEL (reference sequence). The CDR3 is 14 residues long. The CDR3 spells CASSPAGRGNTIYF. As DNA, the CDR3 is TGTGCCAGCAGCCCCGCAGGGCGAGGAAACACCATATATTTT.

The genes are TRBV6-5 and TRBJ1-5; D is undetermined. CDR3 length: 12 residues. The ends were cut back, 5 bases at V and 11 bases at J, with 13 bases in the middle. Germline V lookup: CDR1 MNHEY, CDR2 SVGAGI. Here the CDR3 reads CASSLLTGTQHF. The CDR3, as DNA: TGTGCCAGCAGTCTCCTCACCGGGACCCAGCATTTT.

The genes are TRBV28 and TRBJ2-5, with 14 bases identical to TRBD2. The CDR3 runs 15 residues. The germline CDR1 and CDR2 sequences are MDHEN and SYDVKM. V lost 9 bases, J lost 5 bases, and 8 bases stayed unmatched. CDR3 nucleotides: TGTGCCAGTAGGACTAGCGGGAGGCCCCAGGAGACCCAGTACTTC. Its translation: CASRTSGRPQETQYF.

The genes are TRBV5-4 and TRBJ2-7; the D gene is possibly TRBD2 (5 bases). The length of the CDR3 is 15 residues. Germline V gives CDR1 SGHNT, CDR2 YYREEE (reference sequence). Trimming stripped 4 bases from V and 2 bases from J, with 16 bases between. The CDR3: CASSHKRTETYEQYF. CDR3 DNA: TGTGCCAGCAGCCATAAGCGGACGGAGACCTACGAGCAGTACTTC.

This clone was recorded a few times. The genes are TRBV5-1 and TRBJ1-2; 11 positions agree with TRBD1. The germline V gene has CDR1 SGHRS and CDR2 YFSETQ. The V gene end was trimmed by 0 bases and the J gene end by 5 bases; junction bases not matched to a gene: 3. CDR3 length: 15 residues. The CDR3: CASSLGTGGGYGYTF. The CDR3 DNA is TGCGCCAGCAGCTTGGGGACAGGGGGCGGTTATGGCTACACCTTC.

The CDR3 loop reads CASSWDRPFNEQFF. The CDR3, as DNA: TGTGCCAGCAGCTGGGACAGGCCTTTTAATGAGCAGTTCTTC. J is TRBJ2-1 and V is TRBV7-8; 8 nucleotides line up with TRBD1. Germline trimming cut 4 bases from V and 7 bases from J; bases unmatched to any gene: 6. CDR1 SGHVS and CDR2 FQNEAQ come from the germline V gene. This CDR3 contains 14 residues.

The CDR3 DNA reads TGTGCCAGCAGTTCGGGGGGTCGCGGCTACACCTTC. The encoded protein is CASSSGGRGYTF. V and J are TRBV5-6 and TRBJ1-2; the D gene is possibly TRBD1 (5 bases). CDR3 length: 12 amino acids. Trimming pared 5 bases from V and 8 bases from J, leaving 13 bases between. Germline CDR1 and CDR2: SGHDT and YYEEEE.

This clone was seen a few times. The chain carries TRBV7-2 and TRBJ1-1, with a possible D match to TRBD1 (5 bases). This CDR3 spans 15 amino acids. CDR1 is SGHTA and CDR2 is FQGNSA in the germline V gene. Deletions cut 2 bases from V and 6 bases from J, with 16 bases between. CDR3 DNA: TGTGCCAGCAGCTTAACGTTTTGGGGCGTTGCTGAAGCTTTCTTT. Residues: CASSLTFWGVAEAFF.